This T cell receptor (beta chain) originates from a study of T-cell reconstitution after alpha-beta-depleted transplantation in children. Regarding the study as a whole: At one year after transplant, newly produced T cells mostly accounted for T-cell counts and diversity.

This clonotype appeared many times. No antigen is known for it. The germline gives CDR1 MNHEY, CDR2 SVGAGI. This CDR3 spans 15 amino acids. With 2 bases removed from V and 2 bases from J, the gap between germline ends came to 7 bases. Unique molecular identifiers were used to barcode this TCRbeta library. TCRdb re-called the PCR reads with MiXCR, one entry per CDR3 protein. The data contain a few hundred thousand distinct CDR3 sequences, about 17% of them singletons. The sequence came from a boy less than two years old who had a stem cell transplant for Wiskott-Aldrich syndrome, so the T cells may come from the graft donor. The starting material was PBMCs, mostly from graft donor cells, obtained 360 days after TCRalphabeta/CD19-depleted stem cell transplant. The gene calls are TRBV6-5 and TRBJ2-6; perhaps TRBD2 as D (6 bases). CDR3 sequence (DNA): TGTGCCAGCAGTTACGGCGGGACTGGGGCCAACGTCCTGACTTTC. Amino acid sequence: CASSYGGTGANVLTF.